What follows describes a single T cell receptor (beta chain). Antigen: not known. The CDR3 contains 16 residues. Germline V gene lookup returns CDR1 SEHNR and CDR2 FQNEAQ (reference sequence). The J segment lost 1 base and the V segment lost 4 bases, leaving 8 bases of the junction unmatched. These data are taken from a study of radiotherapy plus CTLA-4 blockade in lung cancer. Study background: Disease control was achieved by approximately 32% of patients, and objective responses by 18%.

Overall study results and limits: Once radiotherapy plus ipilimumab had been given, TCR clones derived from tumor expanded in blood. Dynamics of early blood T cell clones, together with interferon-beta, were reportedly the best predictors of response.

Some clones are missing from TCRdb's copy, which holds only in-frame ones; the method was immunoSEQ multiplex PCR. The sample has 50,000 to 85,000 clones, around four fifths seen once. The chain recombines TRBV7-9 with TRBJ1-2; TRBD1 matches at 8 bases. The sequencing here drew on peripheral blood, taken from a patient treated with radiotherapy plus ipilimumab. The sequence was obtained from a human donor with non-small cell lung cancer who had a partial response to radiotherapy plus ipilimumab. In nucleotides, the CDR3 is TGTGCCAGCAGCTCCCGGAGGGACAGGATTAACTATGGCTACACCTTC. This encodes CASSSRRDRINYGYTF.